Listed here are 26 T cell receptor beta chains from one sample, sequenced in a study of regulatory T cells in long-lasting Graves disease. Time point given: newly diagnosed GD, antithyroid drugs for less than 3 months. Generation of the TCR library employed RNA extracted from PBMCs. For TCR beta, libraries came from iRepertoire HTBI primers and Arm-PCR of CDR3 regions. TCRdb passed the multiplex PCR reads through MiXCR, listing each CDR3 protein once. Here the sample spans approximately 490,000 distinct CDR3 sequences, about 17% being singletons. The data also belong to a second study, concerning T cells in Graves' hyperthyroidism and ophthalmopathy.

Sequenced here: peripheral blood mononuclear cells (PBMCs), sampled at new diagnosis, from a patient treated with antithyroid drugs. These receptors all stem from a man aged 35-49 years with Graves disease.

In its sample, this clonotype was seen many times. The CDR3 here is CASSLADRWFDEQYF. The CDR3 bases are TGTGCCAGCAGCTTAGCGGACCGTTGGTTTGACGAGCAGTACTTC. The genes are TRBV7-2 and TRBJ2-7; D is ambiguous. Germline CDR1 is SGHTA and CDR2 is FQGNSA. Trimming shortened V by 0 bases and J by 5 bases, and 14 bases separated the two germline ends. The CDR3 is 15 residues long.

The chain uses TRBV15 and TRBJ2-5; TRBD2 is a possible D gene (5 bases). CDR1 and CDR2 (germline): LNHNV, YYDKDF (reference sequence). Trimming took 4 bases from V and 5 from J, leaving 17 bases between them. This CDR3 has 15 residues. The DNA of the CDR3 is TGTGCCACCAGCAAGTTAAGGACGGAGGTGGAGACCCAGTACTTC. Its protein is CATSKLRTEVETQYF.

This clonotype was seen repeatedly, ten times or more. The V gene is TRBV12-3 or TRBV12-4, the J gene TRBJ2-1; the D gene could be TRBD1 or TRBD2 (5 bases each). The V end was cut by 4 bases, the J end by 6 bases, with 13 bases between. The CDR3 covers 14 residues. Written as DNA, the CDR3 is TGTGCCAGCAGTTGGGGGATTCAATTCAATGAGCAGTTCTTC. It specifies CASSWGIQFNEQFF.

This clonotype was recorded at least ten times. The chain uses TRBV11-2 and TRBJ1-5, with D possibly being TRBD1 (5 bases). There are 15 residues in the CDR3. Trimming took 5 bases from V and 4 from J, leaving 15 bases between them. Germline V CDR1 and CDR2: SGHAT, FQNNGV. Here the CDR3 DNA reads TGTGCCAGCAGCCCCCGAGGGGCCATTAATCAGCCCCAGCATTTT. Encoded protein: CASSPRGAINQPQHF.

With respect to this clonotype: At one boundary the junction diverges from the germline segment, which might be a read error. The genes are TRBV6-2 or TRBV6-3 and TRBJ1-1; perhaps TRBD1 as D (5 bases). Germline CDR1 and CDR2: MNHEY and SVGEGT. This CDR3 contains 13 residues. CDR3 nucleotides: TGTGCCAGCAGTCTAAAGGGGAACACTGAAGCTCTCTTT. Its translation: CASSLKGNTEALF.

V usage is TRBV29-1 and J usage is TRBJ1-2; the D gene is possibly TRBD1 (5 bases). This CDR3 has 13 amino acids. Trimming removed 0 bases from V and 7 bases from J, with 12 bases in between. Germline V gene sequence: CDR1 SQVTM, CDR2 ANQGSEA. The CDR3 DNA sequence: TGCAGCGTTGAAGAGGAGCAGGGACCTGGCTACACCTTC. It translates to CSVEEEQGPGYTF.

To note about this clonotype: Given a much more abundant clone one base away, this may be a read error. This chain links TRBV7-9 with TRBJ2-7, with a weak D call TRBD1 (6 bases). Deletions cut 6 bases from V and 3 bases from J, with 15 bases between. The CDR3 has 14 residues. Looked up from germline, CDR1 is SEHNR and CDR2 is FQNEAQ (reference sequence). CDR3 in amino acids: CASSLGQTFYEQYF. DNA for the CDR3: TGTGCCAGCAGTTTGGGACAAACTTTCTACGAGCAGTACTTC.

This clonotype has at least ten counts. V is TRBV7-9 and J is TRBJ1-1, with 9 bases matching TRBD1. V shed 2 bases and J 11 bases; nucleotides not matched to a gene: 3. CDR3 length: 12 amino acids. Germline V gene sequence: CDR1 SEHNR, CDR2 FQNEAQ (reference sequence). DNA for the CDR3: TGTGCCAGCAGCTTATCGGACAGGGGTGCTTTCTTT. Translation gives CASSLSDRGAFF.

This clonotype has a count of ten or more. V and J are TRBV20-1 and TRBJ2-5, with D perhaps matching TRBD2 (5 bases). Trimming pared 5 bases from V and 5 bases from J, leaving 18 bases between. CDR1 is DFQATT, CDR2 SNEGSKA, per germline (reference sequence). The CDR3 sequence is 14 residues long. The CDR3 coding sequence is TGCAGTGCTCACCCTGGCAGGAGGCTTGAGACCCAGTACTTC. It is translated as CSAHPGRRLETQYF.

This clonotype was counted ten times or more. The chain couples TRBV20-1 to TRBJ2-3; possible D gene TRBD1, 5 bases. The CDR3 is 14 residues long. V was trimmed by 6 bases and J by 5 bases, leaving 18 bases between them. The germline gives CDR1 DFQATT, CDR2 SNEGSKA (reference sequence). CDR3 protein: CSAPGRLGQDTQYF. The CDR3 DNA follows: TGCAGTGCCCCCGGGCGCCTAGGACAAGATACGCAGTATTTT.

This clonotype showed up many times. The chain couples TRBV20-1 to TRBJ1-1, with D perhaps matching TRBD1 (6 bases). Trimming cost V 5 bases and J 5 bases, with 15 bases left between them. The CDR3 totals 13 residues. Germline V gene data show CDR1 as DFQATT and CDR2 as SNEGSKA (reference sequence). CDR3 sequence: CSAEDSLGTEAFF. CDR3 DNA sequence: TGCAGTGCTGAGGACAGTTTGGGAACTGAAGCTTTCTTT.

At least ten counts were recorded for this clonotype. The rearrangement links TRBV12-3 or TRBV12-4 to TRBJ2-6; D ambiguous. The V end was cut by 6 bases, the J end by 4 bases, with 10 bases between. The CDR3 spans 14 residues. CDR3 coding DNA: TGTGCCAGCAGCTCCAGCACCGGGGCCAACGTCCTGACTTTC. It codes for CASSSSTGANVLTF.

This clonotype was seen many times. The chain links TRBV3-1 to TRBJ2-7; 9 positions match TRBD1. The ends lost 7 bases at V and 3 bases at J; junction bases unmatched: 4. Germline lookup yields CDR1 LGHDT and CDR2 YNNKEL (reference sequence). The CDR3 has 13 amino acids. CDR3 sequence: CASTGTGIYEQYF. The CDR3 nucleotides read TGTGCCAGCACCGGGACAGGGATCTACGAGCAGTACTTC.

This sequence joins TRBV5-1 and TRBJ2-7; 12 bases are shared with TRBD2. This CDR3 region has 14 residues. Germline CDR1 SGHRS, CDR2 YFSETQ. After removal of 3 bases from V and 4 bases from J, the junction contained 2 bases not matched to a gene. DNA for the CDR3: TGCGCCAGCAGCTGGACTAGCGGGACGTACGAGCAGTACTTC. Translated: CASSWTSGTYEQYF.

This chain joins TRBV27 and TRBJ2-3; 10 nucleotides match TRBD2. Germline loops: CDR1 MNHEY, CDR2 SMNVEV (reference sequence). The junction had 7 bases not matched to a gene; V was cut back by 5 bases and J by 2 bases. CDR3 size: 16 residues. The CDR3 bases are TGTGCCAGCAGTCCCCTTCTAGCGGGGGACACAGATACGCAGTATTTT. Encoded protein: CASSPLLAGDTDTQYF.

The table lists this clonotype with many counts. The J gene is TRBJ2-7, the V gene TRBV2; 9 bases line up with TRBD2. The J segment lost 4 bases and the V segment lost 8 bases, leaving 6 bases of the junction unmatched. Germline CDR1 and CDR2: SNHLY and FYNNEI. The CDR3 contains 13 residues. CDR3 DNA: TGTGCCAGCGAATCTAGCGGGAAATACGAGCAGTACTTC. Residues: CASESSGKYEQYF.

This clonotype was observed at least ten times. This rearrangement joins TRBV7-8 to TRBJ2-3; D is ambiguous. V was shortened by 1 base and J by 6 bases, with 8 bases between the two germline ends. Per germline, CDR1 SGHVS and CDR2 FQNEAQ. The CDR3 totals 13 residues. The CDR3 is CASSLDLRDTQYF. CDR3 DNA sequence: TGTGCCAGCAGCTTAGATCTGCGGGATACGCAGTATTTT.

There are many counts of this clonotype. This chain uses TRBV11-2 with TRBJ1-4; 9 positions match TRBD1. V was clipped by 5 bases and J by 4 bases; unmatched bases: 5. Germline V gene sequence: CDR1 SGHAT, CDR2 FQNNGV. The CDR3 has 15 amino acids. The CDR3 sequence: CASSEGQGRNEKLFF. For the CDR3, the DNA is TGTGCCAGCAGCGAAGGACAGGGGCGTAATGAAAAACTGTTTTTT. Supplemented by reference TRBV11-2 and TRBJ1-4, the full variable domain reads EAGVAQSPRYKIIEKRQSVAFWCNPISGHATLYWYQQILGQGPKLLIQFQNNGVVDDSQLPKDRFSAERLKGVDSTLKIQPAKLEDSAVYLCASSEGQGRNEKLFFGSGTQLSVL.

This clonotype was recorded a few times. CDR3 bases: TGTGCCAGTAGTATGGGGGGGGCTCTATCCTACAATGAGCAGTTCTTC. This translates into CASSMGGALSYNEQFF. The chain is built from TRBV19 and TRBJ2-1, with D possibly TRBD2 on 7 matching bases. The CDR3 loop spans 16 amino acids. Trimming removed 3 bases from V and 1 base from J, with 13 bases in between. Germline V gene sequence: CDR1 LNHDA, CDR2 SQIVND (reference sequence).

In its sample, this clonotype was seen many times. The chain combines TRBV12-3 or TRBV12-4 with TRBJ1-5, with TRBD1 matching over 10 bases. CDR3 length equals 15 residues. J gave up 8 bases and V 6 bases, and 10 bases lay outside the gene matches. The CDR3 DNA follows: TGTGCCAGCAGCTCAGACAGGGGGCTAAGCAAGCCCCAGCATTTT. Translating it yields CASSSDRGLSKPQHF.

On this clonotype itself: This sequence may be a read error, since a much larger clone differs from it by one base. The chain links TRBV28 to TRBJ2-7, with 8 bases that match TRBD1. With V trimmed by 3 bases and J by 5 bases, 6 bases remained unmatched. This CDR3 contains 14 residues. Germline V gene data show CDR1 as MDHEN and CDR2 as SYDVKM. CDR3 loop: CASSFDRGRNEQYF. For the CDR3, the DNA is TGTGCCAGCAGTTTCGACAGGGGAAGGAACGAGCAGTACTTC. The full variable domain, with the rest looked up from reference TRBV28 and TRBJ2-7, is DVKVTQSSRYLVKRTGEKVFLECVQDMDHENMFWYRQDPGLGLRLIYFSYDVKMKEKGDIPEGYSVSREKKERFSLILESASTNQTSMYLCASSFDRGRNEQYFGPGTRLTVT.

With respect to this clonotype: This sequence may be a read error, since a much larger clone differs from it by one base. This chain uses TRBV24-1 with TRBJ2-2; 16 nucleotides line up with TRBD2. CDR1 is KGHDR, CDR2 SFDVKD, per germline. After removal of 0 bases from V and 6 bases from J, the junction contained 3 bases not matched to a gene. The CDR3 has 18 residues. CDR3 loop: CATSDLGTSGRAPGELFF. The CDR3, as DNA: TGTGCCACCAGTGATTTGGGGACTAGCGGGAGGGCCCCCGGGGAGCTGTTTTTT.

CDR3 sequence (DNA): TGTGCCGCTGGGTCGGAGGGGTCGTGGCAGCCCCAGCATTTT. This encodes CAAGSEGSWQPQHF. The chain combines TRBV19 with TRBJ1-5, with a weak D call TRBD1 (5 bases). The V and J ends lost 11 bases and 7 bases respectively, with 21 bases between them. CDR3 length: 14 amino acids. Germline CDR1 LNHDA, CDR2 SQIVND (reference sequence).

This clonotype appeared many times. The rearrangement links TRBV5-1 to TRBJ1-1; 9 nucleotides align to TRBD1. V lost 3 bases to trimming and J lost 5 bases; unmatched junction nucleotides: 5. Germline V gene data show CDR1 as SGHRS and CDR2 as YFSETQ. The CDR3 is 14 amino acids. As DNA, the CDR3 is TGCGCCAGCAGCTCAGGGACAGGGCCTACTGAAGCTTTCTTT. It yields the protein CASSSGTGPTEAFF. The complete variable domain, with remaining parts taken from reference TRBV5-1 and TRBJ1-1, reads KAGVTQTPRYLIKTRGQQVTLSCSPISGHRSVSWYQQTPGQGLQFLFEYFSETQRNKGNFPGRFSGRQFSNSRSEMNVSTLELGDSALYLCASSSGTGPTEAFFGQGTRLTVV.

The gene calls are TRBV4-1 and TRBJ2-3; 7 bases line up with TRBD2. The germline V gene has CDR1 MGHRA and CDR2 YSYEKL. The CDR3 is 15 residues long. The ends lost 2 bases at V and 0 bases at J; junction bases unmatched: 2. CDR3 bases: TGCGCCAGCAGCCAACCCGGGGGGAGCACAGATACGCAGTATTTT. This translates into CASSQPGGSTDTQYF.

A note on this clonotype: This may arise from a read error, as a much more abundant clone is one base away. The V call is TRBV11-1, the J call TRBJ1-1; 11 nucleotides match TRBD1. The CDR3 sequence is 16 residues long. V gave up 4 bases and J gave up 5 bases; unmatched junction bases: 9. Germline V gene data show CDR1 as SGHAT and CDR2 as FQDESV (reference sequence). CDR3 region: CASSSEIRDRGTEAFF. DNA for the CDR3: TGTGCCAGCAGCTCGGAGATCCGGGACAGGGGGACTGAAGCTTTCTTT.